This T cell receptor beta chain was retrieved from a study of T-cell reconstitution after alpha-beta-depleted transplantation in children listed by TCRdb under 2016. In the study overall: T-cell immune reconstitution after TCRalphabeta/CD19-depleted allogeneic hematopoietic cell transplantation in children was quantitatively tracked in the study by means of TCR repertoire profiling. Results the study describes overall, beyond this receptor: The apparently early alphabetaT-cell count recovery about two months after transplant was reportedly dependent on only several hundred rapidly expanded clones derived from non-depleted graft cells. The frequencies of hyperexpanded clones fell over the following months, and after one year, T-cell counts and TCRbeta diversity were mostly attributed to newly produced T cells. In some patients, the high TCRbeta diversity seen at day 60 was put down to recipient T cells and intrathymic progenitors that had survived conditioning.

The trim is 7 bases for V and 2 bases for J, with a gap of 14 bases between the germline ends. Taken from the germline V gene, the CDR1 and CDR2 loops are ENHRY and SYGVKD. The CDR3 covers 15 residues, taking in both the cysteine and the phenylalanine. Only the CDR3 region is kept as DNA, spanning 45 bases read in frame from base 1. This clonotype has only a few counts. Which antigen it targets is not known. No per-base quality is available; no much larger clone lies one base away. Library construction relied on PCR. Data came from an Illumina HiSeq 2500. TCR libraries were prepared with molecular barcoding, using unique molecular identifiers to normalize TCRbeta repertoire quantification. The raw public reads went through TCRdb reprocessing: fastp at Q25, MiXCR clone calling, in-frame beta chains kept. For every CDR3 protein sequence, its rows merge into one entry that carries the most common genes and DNA. The sample contains some 840,000 distinct CDR3 sequences, approximately 15% of them found a single time. Around 4.5% of the sample rests with the top ten.

What the treatment or condition label conveys for this sample: allogeneic hematopoietic cell transplantation with graft depleted of TCRalphabeta T cells and CD19 B cells. Transplant recipients were children who received TCRalphabeta/CD19-depleted allogeneic hematopoietic cell grafts. Sequences were derived from PBMCs, mostly from graft donor cells, sampled 360 days after TCRalphabeta/CD19-depleted stem cell transplant. The receptor was derived from a male patient younger than 18 who had a stem cell transplant for acute lymphoblastic leukemia, so the T cells may come from the graft donor. This chain is built from TRBV10-3 and TRBJ2-2; confidence is insufficient to name the D gene. For the CDR3, the sequence is CAIKGNLLNTGELFF. At the DNA level, the sequence is TGTGCCATCAAGGGAAATTTACTAAACACCGGGGAGCTGTTTTTT.